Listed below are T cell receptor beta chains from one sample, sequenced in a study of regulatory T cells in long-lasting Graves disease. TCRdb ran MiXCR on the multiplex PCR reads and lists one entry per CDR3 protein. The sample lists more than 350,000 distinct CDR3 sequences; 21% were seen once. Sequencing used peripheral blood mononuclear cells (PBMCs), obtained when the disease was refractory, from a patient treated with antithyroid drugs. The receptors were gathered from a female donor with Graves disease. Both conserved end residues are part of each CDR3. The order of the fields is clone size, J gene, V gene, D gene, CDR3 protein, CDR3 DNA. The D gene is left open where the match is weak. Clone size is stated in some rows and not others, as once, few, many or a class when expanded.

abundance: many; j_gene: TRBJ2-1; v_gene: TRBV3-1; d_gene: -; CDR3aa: CASSHPQGLSYNEQFF; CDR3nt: TGTGCCAGCAGCCACCCCCAGGGACTTTCCTACAATGAGCAGTTCTTC
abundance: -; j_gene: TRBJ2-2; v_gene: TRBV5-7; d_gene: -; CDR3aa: CASSAGPPPPVTGELFF; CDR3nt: TGTGCCAGCAGCGCCGGGCCGCCGCCCCCGGTCACCGGGGAGCTGTTTTTT
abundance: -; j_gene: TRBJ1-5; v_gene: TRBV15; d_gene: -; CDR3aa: CATSRDTVQPQHF; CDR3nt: TGTGCCACCAGCAGAGATACTGTGCAGCCCCAGCATTTT
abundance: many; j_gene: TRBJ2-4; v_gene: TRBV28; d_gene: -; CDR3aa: CASRSRDGDIQYF; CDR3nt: TGTGCCAGCAGATCAAGGGATGGTGACATTCAGTACTTC
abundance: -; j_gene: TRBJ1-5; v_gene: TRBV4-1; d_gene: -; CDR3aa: CASSQPQGNQPQHF; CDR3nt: TGCGCCAGCAGCCAGCCGCAGGGTAATCAGCCCCAGCATTTT
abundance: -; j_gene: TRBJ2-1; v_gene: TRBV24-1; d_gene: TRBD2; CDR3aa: CATSDSTIAGGTHNEQFF; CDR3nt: TGTGCCACCAGTGATTCAACCATAGCGGGAGGTACCCACAATGAGCAGTTCTTC
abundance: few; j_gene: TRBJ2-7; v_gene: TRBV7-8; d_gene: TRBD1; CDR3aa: CASSPRTGGKEQYF; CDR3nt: TGTGCCAGCAGCCCTCGGACAGGGGGTAAGGAGCAGTACTTC
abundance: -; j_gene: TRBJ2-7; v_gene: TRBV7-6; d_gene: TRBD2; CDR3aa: CASSGGGGGKFHEQYF; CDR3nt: TGTGCCAGCAGCGGGGGGGGGGGGGGTAAGTTCCACGAGCAGTACTTC
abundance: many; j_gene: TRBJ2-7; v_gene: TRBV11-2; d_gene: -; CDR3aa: CASSLRAYEQYF; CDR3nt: TGTGCCAGCAGCTTAAGGGCCTACGAGCAGTACTTC
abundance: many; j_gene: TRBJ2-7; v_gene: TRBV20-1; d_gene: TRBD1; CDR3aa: CSARRGTGNSYEQYF; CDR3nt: TGCAGTGCTAGACGTGGGACAGGGAACTCCTACGAGCAGTACTTC
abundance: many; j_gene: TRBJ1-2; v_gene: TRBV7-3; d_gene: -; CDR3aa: CASSLTRDDYGYTF; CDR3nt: TGTGCCAGCAGCTTAACCCGGGACGACTATGGCTACACCTTC
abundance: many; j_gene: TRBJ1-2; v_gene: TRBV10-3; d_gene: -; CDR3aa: CAITRQDNYGYTF; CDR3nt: TGTGCCATCACTAGACAGGATAACTATGGCTACACCTTC
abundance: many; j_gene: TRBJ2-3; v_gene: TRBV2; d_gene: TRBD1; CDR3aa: CASSDQGTGATDTQYF; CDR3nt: TGTGCCAGCAGTGACCAAGGGACAGGAGCCACAGATACGCAGTATTTT
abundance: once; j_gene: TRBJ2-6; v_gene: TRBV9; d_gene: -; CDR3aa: CASSVGQGFAGANVLTF; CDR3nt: TGTGCCAGCAGCGTCGGGCAGGGGTTTGCTGGGGCCAACGTCCTGACTTTC
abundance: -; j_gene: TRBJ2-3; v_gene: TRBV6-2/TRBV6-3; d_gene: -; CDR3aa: CASSSQLGHPGTDTQYF; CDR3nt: TGTGCCAGCAGCTCTCAACTTGGACACCCTGGCACAGATACGCAGTATTTT
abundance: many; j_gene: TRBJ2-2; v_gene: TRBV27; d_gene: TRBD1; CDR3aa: CASQGYGTGNTGELFF; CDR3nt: TGTGCCAGTCAAGGGTACGGGACAGGGAACACCGGGGAGCTGTTTTTT
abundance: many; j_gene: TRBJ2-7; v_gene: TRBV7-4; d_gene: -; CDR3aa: CASSFLLVYEQYF; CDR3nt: TGTGCCAGCAGCTTCCTACTAGTCTACGAGCAGTACTTC
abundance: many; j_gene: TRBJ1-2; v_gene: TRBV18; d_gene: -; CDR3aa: CASSPPGDTYYTF; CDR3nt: TGTGCCAGCTCACCACCGGGGGACACCTACTACACCTTC
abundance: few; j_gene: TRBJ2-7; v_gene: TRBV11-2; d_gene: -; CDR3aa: CASSPPTGKLSYEQYF; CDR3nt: TGTGCCAGCAGCCCCCCCACAGGGAAACTCTCCTACGAGCAGTACTTC
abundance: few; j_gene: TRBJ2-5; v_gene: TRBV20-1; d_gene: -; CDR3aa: CSARGWSENRRETQYF; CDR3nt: TGCAGTGCTAGAGGGTGGAGCGAGAATCGACGGGAGACCCAGTACTTC
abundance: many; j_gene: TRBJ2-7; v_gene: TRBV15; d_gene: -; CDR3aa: CATSRDSGIYEQYF; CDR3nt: TGTGCCACCAGCAGAGATAGCGGTATCTACGAGCAGTACTTC
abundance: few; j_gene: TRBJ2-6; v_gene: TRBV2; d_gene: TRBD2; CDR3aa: CASAGRDGANVLTF; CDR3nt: TGTGCCAGCGCCGGGAGGGATGGGGCCAACGTCCTGACTTTC
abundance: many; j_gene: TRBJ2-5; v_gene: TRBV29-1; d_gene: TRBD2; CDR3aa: CSANNPGLAVQETQYF; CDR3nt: TGCAGCGCCAACAACCCGGGACTAGCGGTACAAGAGACCCAGTACTTC
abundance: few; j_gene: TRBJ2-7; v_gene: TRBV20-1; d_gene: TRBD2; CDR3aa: CSASWLAGGSSREQYF; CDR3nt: TGCAGTGCGAGTTGGCTAGCGGGAGGTAGCTCTCGAGAGCAGTACTTC
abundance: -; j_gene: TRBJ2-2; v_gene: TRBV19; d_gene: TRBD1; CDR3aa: CASRMIWDRESGELFF; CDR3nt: TGTGCCAGTAGGATGATCTGGGACAGGGAGTCCGGGGAGCTGTTTTTT
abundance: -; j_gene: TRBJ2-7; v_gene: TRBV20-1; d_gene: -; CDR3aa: CSARDIGTSREQYF; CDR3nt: TGCAGTGCTAGAGATATAGGGACTTCCCGCGAGCAGTACTTC